A selection of T cell receptor beta chains follows, all from one sample in a study of T cell responses to AZD1222 COVID-19 vaccine. Clones were read by immunoSEQ multiplex PCR, and TCRdb kept only the in-frame ones, dropping some. The sample has about 130,000 clones; about nine tenths are singletons. The input for sequencing was peripheral blood, taken on day 0 of AZD1222 vaccination. The source of these receptors is an adult in good health. The CDR3 runs from the conserved cysteine through the conserved F or W. The D gene is left open where the match is weak. Clone sizes are given selectively: once, few, many, or a class where the clone is expanded.

DNA | CDR3 | D | size | J | V
TGTGCCAGCAGACCGAATAAGCAGGGACAGGGTAGCTACACCTTC | CASRPNKQGQGSYTF | TRBD1 | . | TRBJ1-2 | TRBV7-9
TGCGCCAGCAGCTTGAACGGGCGGGGGGGCGCCGCCTACGAGCAGTACTTC | CASSLNGRGGAAYEQYF | TRBD2 | . | TRBJ2-7 | TRBV5-1
TGTGCCAGCAGCTTGAAAGCGGGGGTGGGCAATGAGCAGTTCTTC | CASSLKAGVGNEQFF | TRBD2 | . | TRBJ2-1 | TRBV7-2
TGTGCCAGCAGCCACACCGGGGAGCTGTTTTTT | CASSHTGELFF | . | . | TRBJ2-2 | TRBV28
TGTGCCAGCAGCTCTACGACAGGGGCGTACGAGCAGTACTTC | CASSSTTGAYEQYF | TRBD1 | . | TRBJ2-7 | TRBV11-2
TGTGCCAGCAGCAAGGGGGCTAGCGGATCCTACGAGCAGTACTTC | CASSKGASGSYEQYF | . | . | TRBJ2-7 | TRBV2
TGTGCCAGCAGCTGGGACAGGGGGACCTACAATGAGCAGTTCTTC | CASSWDRGTYNEQFF | TRBD1 | . | TRBJ2-1 | TRBV7-2
TGCGCCAGCAGCTTGTTCGGAATACGGGGCACTGAAGCTTTCTTT | CASSLFGIRGTEAFF | . | once | TRBJ1-1 | TRBV5-1
TGTGCCAGCAGCACAGGGACTAGCGGGCCCACGGATACGCAGTATTTT | CASSTGTSGPTDTQYF | TRBD2 | . | TRBJ2-3 | TRBV7-2
TGCGCCACGGGAAGAGGGGAAGCTAACTATGGCTACACCTTC | CATGRGEANYGYTF | . | once | TRBJ1-2 | TRBV4-1
TGTGCCAGCAGACGACAGAAAGATAATTCACCCCTCCACTTT | CASRRQKDNSPLHF | . | . | TRBJ1-6 | TRBV6-6
TGTGCCAGCAGCTTAGACGTGACGGTAACTAATGAAAAACTGTTTTTT | CASSLDVTVTNEKLFF | . | once | TRBJ1-4 | TRBV7-2
TGTGCCAGCAGCCCTGGACAGGGGGCGGCCTCGGGAGGCTACACCTTC | CASSPGQGAASGGYTF | TRBD1 | . | TRBJ1-2 | TRBV7-9
TGTGCCAGCAGCTTAGTTGGGGAGGGACAGCCCCAGCATTTT | CASSLVGEGQPQHF | . | . | TRBJ1-5 | TRBV7-2
TGCGCCAGCAGCCGAGGAGGAACCGGACAGGGGGCTAACTATGGCTACACCTTC | CASSRGGTGQGANYGYTF | TRBD1 | . | TRBJ1-2 | TRBV4-1
TGTGCCAGCATGGGGCTAGCGGGTACAGATACGCAGTATTTT | CASMGLAGTDTQYF | TRBD2 | . | TRBJ2-3 | TRBV2
TGTGCCAGCAGCCTCCGGGACAGGGTCTGGGAGCAGTACTTC | CASSLRDRVWEQYF | TRBD1 | . | TRBJ2-7 | TRBV7-2
TGTGCCAGCAAGCGGGGGGCGTCTAACAATCAGCCCCAGCATTTT | CASKRGASNNQPQHF | . | . | TRBJ1-5 | TRBV6-5
TGCAGCGTTGAATGGCATCAGAAAGGCAATGAGCAGTTCTTC | CSVEWHQKGNEQFF | . | . | TRBJ2-1 | TRBV29-1
TGTGCCAGTAGCGCGGGGGGCACAGATACGCAGTATTTT | CASSAGGTDTQYF | TRBD2 | . | TRBJ2-3 | TRBV19
TGTGCCTGGAGTGTACGGGGGGAATACAATCAGCCCCAGCATTTT | CAWSVRGEYNQPQHF | . | . | TRBJ1-5 | TRBV30
TGTGCCAGCAGCCTGGACAGGGTCGAGACCCAGTACTTC | CASSLDRVETQYF | TRBD1 | . | TRBJ2-5 | TRBV5-4
TGTGCCAGCAGGAGGGGGGACAGCTCCTACGAGCAGTACTTC | CASRRGDSSYEQYF | . | . | TRBJ2-7 | TRBV7-9
TGTGCCAGCAGCTTAGAGGGGGGGGTAAGGCAGCCCCAGCATTTT | CASSLEGGVRQPQHF | . | . | TRBJ1-5 | TRBV7-9